This TCR beta chain is from a study of T cell responses to AZD1222 COVID-19 vaccine. The table came from immunoSEQ multiplex PCR; TCRdb's copy has only in-frame clones and leaves some out. Of roughly 170,000 clones listed, 90% to 95% are singletons. About this clone: Its target is unknown.

In germline, CDR1 is KGHDR, CDR2 SFDVKD. This CDR3 is 20 amino acids long. Trimming took 3 bases from V and 0 from J, leaving 20 bases between them. Second-dose schedules of about 4 or about 12 weeks were combined. Regarding the study as a whole: Donors were mostly white British, more females; clonal diversity possibly underestimated. There were repertoire samples only from the period after the peak T cell response. Only a handful of AZD1222 recipients, six or seven in all, had baseline seropositivity.

The sequence came from an adult who received the AZD1222 COVID-19 vaccine. The sequences come from peripheral blood, collected 28 days after the second AZD1222 dose. The chain combines TRBV24-1 with TRBJ1-6; D is uncertain. CDR3 nucleotides: TGTGCCACCAGTGATATTGAAGACTGCAGATTAATCTCCTATAATTCACCCCTCCACTTT. This gives the protein CATSDIEDCRLISYNSPLHF.